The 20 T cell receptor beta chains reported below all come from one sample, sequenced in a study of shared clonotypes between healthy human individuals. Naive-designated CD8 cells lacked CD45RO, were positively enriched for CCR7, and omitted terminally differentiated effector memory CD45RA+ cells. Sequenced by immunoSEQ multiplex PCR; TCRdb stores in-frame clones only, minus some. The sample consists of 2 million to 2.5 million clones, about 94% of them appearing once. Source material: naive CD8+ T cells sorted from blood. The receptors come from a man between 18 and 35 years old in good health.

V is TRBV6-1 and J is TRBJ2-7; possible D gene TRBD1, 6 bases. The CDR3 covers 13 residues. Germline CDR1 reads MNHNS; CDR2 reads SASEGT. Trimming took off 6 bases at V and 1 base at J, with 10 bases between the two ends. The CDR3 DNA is TGTGCCAGCAGGGACAGTGATTCCTACGAGCAGTACTTC. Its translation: CASRDSDSYEQYF.

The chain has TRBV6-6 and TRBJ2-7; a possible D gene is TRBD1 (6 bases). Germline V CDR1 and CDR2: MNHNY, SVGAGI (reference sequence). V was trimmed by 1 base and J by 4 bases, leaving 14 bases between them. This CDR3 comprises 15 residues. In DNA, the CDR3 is TGTGCCAGCAGTTACTTGTGGACAGCCGAGTACGAGCAGTACTTC. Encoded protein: CASSYLWTAEYEQYF.

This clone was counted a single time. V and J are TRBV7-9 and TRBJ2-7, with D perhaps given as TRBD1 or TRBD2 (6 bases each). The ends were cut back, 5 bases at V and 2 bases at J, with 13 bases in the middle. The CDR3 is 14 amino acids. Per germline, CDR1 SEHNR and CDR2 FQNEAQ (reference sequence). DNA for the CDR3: TGTGCCAGCAGCACCCCAGGGGAGGCCTACGAGCAGTACTTC. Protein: CASSTPGEAYEQYF.

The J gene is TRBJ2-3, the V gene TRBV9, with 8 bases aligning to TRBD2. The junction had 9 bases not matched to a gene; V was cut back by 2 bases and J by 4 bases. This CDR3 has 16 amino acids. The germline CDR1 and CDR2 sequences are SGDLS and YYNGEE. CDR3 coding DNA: TGTGCCAGCAGCGTTCCAAGCGGGAGTATTTCAGATACGCAGTATTTT. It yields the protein CASSVPSGSISDTQYF.

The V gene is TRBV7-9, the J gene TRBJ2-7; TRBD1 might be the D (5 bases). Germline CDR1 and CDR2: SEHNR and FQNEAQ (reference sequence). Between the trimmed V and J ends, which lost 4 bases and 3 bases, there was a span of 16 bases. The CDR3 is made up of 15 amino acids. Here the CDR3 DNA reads TGTGCCAGCAGCTCGGCGTTAGGGGATTACTACGAGCAGTACTTC. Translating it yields CASSSALGDYYEQYF.

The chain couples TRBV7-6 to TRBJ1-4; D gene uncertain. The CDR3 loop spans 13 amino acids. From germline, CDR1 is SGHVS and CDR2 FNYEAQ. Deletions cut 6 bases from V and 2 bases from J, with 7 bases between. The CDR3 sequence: CASSPGTNEKLFF. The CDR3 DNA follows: TGTGCCAGCAGTCCCGGTACTAATGAAAAACTGTTTTTT.

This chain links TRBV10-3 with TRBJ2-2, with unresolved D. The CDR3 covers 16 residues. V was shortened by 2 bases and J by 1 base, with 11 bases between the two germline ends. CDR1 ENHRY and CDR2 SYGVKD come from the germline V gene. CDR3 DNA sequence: TGTGCCATCAGTGAGCCCTTCGACAAGAACACCGGGGAGCTGTTTTTT. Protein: CAISEPFDKNTGELFF.

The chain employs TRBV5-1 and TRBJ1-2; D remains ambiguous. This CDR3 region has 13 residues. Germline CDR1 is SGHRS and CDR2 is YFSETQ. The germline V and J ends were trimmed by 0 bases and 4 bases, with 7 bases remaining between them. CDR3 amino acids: CASSLDVGYGYTF. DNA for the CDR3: TGCGCCAGCAGCTTGGATGTGGGCTATGGCTACACCTTC.

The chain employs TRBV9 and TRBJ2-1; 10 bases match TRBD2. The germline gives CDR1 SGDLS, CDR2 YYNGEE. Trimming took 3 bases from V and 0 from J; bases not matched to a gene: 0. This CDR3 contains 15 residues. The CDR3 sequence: CASSGLAGSYNEQFF. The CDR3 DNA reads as TGTGCCAGCAGCGGACTAGCGGGCTCCTACAATGAGCAGTTCTTC.

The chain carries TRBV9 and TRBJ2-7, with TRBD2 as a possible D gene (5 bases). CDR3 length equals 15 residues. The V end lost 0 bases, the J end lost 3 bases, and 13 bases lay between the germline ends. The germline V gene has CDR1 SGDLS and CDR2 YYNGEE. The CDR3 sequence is CASSVDPSTNYEQYF. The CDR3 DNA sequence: TGTGCCAGCAGCGTAGATCCTAGCACAAACTACGAGCAGTACTTC.

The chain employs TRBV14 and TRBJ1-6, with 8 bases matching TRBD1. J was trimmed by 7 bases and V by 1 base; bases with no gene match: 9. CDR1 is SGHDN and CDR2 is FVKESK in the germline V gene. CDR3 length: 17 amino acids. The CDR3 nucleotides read TGTGCCAGCAGCCAAGCTTCTTGGACAGGGTGGAATTCACCCCTCCACTTT. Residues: CASSQASWTGWNSPLHF.

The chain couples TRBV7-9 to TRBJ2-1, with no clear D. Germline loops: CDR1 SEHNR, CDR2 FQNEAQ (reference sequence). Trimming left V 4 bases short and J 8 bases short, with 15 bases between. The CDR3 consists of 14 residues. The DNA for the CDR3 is TGTGCCAGCAGCTCCGGCCCCCCGGGCGATGAGCAGTTCTTC. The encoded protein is CASSSGPPGDEQFF. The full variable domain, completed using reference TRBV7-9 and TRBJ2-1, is DTGVSQNPRHKITKRGQNVTFRCDPISEHNRLYWYRQTLGQGPEFLTYFQNEAQLEKSRLLSDRFSAERPKGSFSTLEIQRTEQGDSAMYLCASSSGPPGDEQFFGPGTRLTVL.

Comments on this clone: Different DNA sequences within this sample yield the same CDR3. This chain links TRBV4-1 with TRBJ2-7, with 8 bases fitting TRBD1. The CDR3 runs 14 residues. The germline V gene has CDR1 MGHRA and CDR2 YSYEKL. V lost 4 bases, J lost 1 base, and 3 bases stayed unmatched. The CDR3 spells CASSLRDRSYEQYF. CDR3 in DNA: TGCGCCAGCAGCCTCCGGGACAGGTCCTACGAGCAGTACTTC.

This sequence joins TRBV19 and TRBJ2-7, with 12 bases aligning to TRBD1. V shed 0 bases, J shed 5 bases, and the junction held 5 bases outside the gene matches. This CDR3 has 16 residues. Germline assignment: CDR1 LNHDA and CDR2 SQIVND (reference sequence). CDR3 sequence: CASSIDGDRGQDEQYF. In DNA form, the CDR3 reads TGTGCCAGTAGTATAGATGGGGACAGGGGGCAAGACGAGCAGTACTTC.

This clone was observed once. The CDR3 bases are TGTGCCAGCAGCCAAGAGGGACGGACCACCGGGGAGCTGTTTTTT. It codes for CASSQEGRTTGELFF. The chain carries TRBV7-9 and TRBJ2-2, with D perhaps matching TRBD1 or TRBD2 (5 bases each). The CDR3 runs 15 residues. The V end was cut by 5 bases, the J end by 4 bases, with 14 bases between. The V gene's germline CDR1 is SEHNR and CDR2 FQNEAQ (reference sequence).

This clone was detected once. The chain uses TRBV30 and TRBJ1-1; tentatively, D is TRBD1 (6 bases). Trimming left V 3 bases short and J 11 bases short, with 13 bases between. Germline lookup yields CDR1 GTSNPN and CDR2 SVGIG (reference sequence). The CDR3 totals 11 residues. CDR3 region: CAWSGGSDAFF. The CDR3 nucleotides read TGTGCCTGGAGCGGGGGCTCGGACGCTTTCTTT.

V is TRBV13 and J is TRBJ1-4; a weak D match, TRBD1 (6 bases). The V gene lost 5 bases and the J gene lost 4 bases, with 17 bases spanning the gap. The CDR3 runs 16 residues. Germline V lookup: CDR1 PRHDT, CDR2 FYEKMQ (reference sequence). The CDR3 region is CASSQGIGGLNEKLFF. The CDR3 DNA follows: TGTGCCAGCAGCCAGGGGATCGGAGGTCTTAATGAAAAACTGTTTTTT.

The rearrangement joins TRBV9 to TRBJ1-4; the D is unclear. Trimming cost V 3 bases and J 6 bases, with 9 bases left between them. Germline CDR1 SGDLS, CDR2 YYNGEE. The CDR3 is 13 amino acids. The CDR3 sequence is CASSAALDEKLFF. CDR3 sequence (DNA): TGTGCCAGCAGCGCGGCCCTGGATGAAAAACTGTTTTTT.

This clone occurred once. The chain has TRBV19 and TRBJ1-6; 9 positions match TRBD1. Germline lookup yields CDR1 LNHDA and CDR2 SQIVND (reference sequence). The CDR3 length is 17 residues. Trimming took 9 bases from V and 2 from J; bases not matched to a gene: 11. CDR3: CASLETRTGAYNSPLHF. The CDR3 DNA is TGTGCCAGCTTAGAGACGCGGACAGGGGCCTATAATTCACCCCTCCACTTT.

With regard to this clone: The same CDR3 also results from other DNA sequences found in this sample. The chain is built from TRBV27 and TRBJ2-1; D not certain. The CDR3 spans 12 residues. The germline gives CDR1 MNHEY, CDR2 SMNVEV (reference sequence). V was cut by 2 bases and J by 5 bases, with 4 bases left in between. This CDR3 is CASSLPNNEQFF. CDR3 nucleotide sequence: TGTGCCAGCAGTTTACCAAACAATGAGCAGTTCTTC.